This TCR beta chain stems from a study of cytotoxic CD8 clonotypes in ibrutinib-treated CLL. The wider study: The study included 11 relapsed/refractory and under 16 treatment-naive patients; roughly 18 had IGHV unmutated disease. Samples showed on average approximately 260,000 productive templates and around 94,000 productive rearrangements.

Study findings and constraints: Rare overall, public clonotypes shrank or held steady under therapy.

This clone was detected a few times. Its target is unknown. Profiling relied on immunoSEQ multiplex PCR, and the TCRdb table lists in-frame clones only, not all of them. The table shows roughly 180,000 clones, with over 60% occurring only once. V was shortened by 5 bases and J by 5 bases, with 4 bases between the two germline ends. The length of the CDR3 is 10 residues. Germline CDR1 is SGHAT and CDR2 is FQNNGV. The sequences come from PBMCs, collected after 24 months of ibrutinib treatment. This receptor was taken from a human donor with chronic lymphocytic leukemia. The rearrangement joins TRBV11-2 to TRBJ2-7; D is unresolved. This CDR3 reads CASSVHEQYF. In DNA, the CDR3 is TGTGCCAGCAGCGTACACGAGCAGTACTTC. Full variable domain (outside the CDR3, taken from reference TRBV11-2 and TRBJ2-7): EAGVAQSPRYKIIEKRQSVAFWCNPISGHATLYWYQQILGQGPKLLIQFQNNGVVDDSQLPKDRFSAERLKGVDSTLKIQPAKLEDSAVYLCASSVHEQYFGPGTRLTVT.